The 29 T cell receptor beta chains listed next were all sequenced from one sample in a study of T cell responses to AZD1222 COVID-19 vaccine. The data were produced by immunoSEQ multiplex PCR, yet TCRdb's version contains in-frame clones alone and is incomplete. The sample lists over 150,000 clones, around 85% seen once, with 5.5% to 6% in the top ten. The specimen comprised peripheral blood, sampled on day 0 of MenACWY control vaccination. The receptors were gathered from an adult in good health.

CDR3 sequence reads: CASSPPTGAYEQYV. CDR3 nucleotides: TGTGCCAGCAGCCCTCCGACAGGAGCCTACGAGCAGTACGTC. The chain carries TRBV5-5 and TRBJ2-7; D might be TRBD1 (6 bases). Germline assignment: CDR1 SGHKS and CDR2 YYEKEE (reference sequence). Trimming removed 4 bases from V and 2 bases from J, with 13 bases in between. This CDR3 has 14 residues.

The V gene is TRBV3-1 (or the pseudogene TRBV3-2), the J gene TRBJ1-2; TRBD1 matches at 8 bases. Germline loops: CDR1 LGHDT, CDR2 YNNKEL (reference sequence). The CDR3 spans 14 residues. The ends lost 3 bases at V and 7 bases at J; junction bases unmatched: 7. The CDR3 loop reads CASSQVQGEVGYTF. In nucleotides, the CDR3 is TGTGCCAGCAGCCAGGTACAGGGGGAGGTTGGCTACACCTTC.

The chain recombines TRBV7-6 with TRBJ2-4; no clear D. Between the trimmed V and J ends, which lost 4 bases and 5 bases, there was a span of 9 bases. The CDR3 is 13 amino acids. The germline V gene has CDR1 SGHVS and CDR2 FNYEAQ. The DNA for the CDR3 is TGTGCCAGCAGCTCCCGGCTGGAAAACATTCAGTACTTC. Protein product: CASSSRLENIQYF.

V usage is TRBV10-3 and J usage is TRBJ1-3; 7 bases are a match to TRBD1. CDR1 is ENHRY and CDR2 is SYGVKD in the germline V gene. This CDR3 region has 13 residues. Losses at the gene ends were 6 bases for V and 1 base for J; bases not matched to a gene: 0. DNA for the CDR3: TGTGCCATCAGGACAGGGTCTGGAAACACCATATATTTT. Encoded protein: CAIRTGSGNTIYF.

CDR3 sequence (DNA): TGCAGCGTGGGGCAGGGGACGAACACCGGGGAGCTGTTTTTT. Translation gives CSVGQGTNTGELFF. The V gene is TRBV29-1, the J gene TRBJ2-2, with D possibly TRBD1 on 6 matching bases. CDR3 length equals 14 residues. V dropped 6 bases and J dropped 0 bases, with 11 bases sitting between them. The germline V gene encodes CDR1 SQVTM and CDR2 ANQGSEA.

The genes are TRBV5-1 and TRBJ2-2; D remains ambiguous. Trimming took off 0 bases at V and 1 base at J, with 7 bases between the two ends. There are 15 residues in the CDR3. Germline loops: CDR1 SGHRS, CDR2 YFSETQ. Here the CDR3 DNA reads TGCGCCAGCAGCTTGGTGCCTGGGAACACCGGGGAGCTGTTTTTT. Its protein is CASSLVPGNTGELFF.

The chain links TRBV4-1 to TRBJ2-3; D gene ambiguous. In germline, CDR1 is MGHRA, CDR2 YSYEKL. This CDR3 spans 13 amino acids. V was shortened by 0 bases and J by 6 bases, with 7 bases between the two germline ends. The CDR3, as DNA: TGCGCCAGCAGCCAAGACGAGGAGGATACGCAGTATTTT. It codes for CASSQDEEDTQYF.

This clone was seen more than once but under ten times. The rearrangement uses TRBV1 and TRBJ1-1; the D call of TRBD1 is as the table states it, not checked on the DNA. TRBV1 counts as a pseudogene. The CDR3 contains 14 residues. Here the CDR3 DNA reads TGCACCAGCAGCCTGGCAGGGGATCCCACTGAAGCTTTCTTT. Protein: CTSSLAGDPTEAFF.

Only one count was recorded for this clone. The DNA of the CDR3 is TGCGCCAGCAGCTTGGAGGGCCTAGCCGGCGAGCAGTTCTTC. Translated, it gives CASSLEGLAGEQFF. The chain joins TRBV5-1 to TRBJ2-1; a possible D gene is TRBD2 (5 bases). This CDR3 has 14 residues. The V gene's germline CDR1 is SGHRS and CDR2 YFSETQ. Trimming took off 0 bases at V and 10 bases at J, with 14 bases between the two ends.

V is TRBV2 and J is TRBJ2-3, with D possibly being TRBD2 (6 bases). This CDR3 spans 12 amino acids. The V end was cut by 3 bases, the J end by 8 bases, with 9 bases between. In germline, CDR1 is SNHLY, CDR2 FYNNEI. The CDR3 here is CASSEIGGTQYF. CDR3 DNA: TGTGCCAGCAGTGAGATCGGGGGTACGCAGTATTTT.

The J gene is TRBJ1-2, the V gene TRBV2; D remains unclear. The CDR3 loop spans 13 amino acids. Germline assignment: CDR1 SNHLY and CDR2 FYNNEI. The V and J ends lost 2 bases and 13 bases respectively, with 17 bases between them. The CDR3 DNA reads TGTGCCAGCAGTGAACTAGTCCGACTAGATTGCACCTTC. Its protein product is CASSELVRLDCTF.

J is TRBJ1-2 and V is TRBV6-6, with a possible D match to TRBD1 (5 bases). Trimming pared 4 bases from V and 4 bases from J, leaving 13 bases between. Germline assignment: CDR1 MNHNY and CDR2 SVGAGI (reference sequence). The CDR3 is made up of 14 amino acids. CDR3 sequence (DNA): TGTGCCAGCAGTTTGACCGGGACGGTCTATGGCTACACCTTC. As protein: CASSLTGTVYGYTF.

This clone appeared a few times. The chain links TRBV6-2 or TRBV6-3 to TRBJ2-1; 10 nucleotides line up with TRBD2. Germline assignment: CDR1 MNHEY and CDR2 SVGEGT. V was pared by 3 bases and J by 7 bases, with 3 bases of the junction left unmatched. The CDR3 covers 14 residues. CDR3 protein: CASSYGLAVNEQFF. The CDR3 region has the DNA TGTGCCAGCAGTTATGGACTAGCGGTTAATGAGCAGTTCTTC.

The chain employs TRBV5-6 and TRBJ1-6; maybe TRBD1 (5 bases). This CDR3 region has 14 residues. Germline lookup yields CDR1 SGHDT and CDR2 YYEEEE. The V end lost 0 bases, the J end lost 8 bases, and 9 bases lay between the germline ends. CDR3 loop: CASSLAGADSPLHF. CDR3 DNA: TGTGCCAGCAGCTTGGCCGGGGCCGATTCACCCCTCCACTTT.

V usage is TRBV5-1 and J usage is TRBJ2-3; D not resolved. V was pared by 4 bases and J by 1 base, with 10 bases between. This CDR3 has 14 amino acids. The V gene's germline CDR1 is SGHRS and CDR2 YFSETQ. This CDR3 is CASSQGPRTDTQYF. The CDR3, as DNA: TGCGCCAGCAGCCAAGGACCCCGCACAGATACGCAGTATTTT.

This clone was counted a few times. The J gene is TRBJ2-1, the V gene TRBV28, with D uncertain. This CDR3 comprises 13 residues. V was cut by 3 bases and J by 6 bases, with 9 bases left in between. CDR1 is MDHEN, CDR2 SYDVKM, per germline. CDR3 DNA: TGTGCCAGCAGTTTCTTGAACGCCAATGAGCAGTTCTTC. This translates into CASSFLNANEQFF.

The CDR3 protein is CASSPGALGTEAFF. The CDR3 region has the DNA TGTGCCAGCAGTCCAGGGGCCCTGGGAACTGAAGCTTTCTTT. The chain employs TRBV6-5 and TRBJ1-1; a weak D match, TRBD1 (6 bases). Trimming left V 5 bases short and J 5 bases short, with 15 bases between. The CDR3 runs to 14 residues. The germline V gene encodes CDR1 MNHEY and CDR2 SVGAGI.

The chain joins TRBV14 to TRBJ2-5, with 8 bases that match TRBD2. The CDR3 length is 15 residues. Germline assignment: CDR1 SGHDN and CDR2 FVKESK. V was pared by 1 base and J by 1 base, with 2 bases of the junction left unmatched. The CDR3 DNA reads as TGTGCCAGCAGCCAAGTCGGGGGGGTCCAAGAGACCCAGTACTTC. It codes for CASSQVGGVQETQYF.

This clone was observed once. The chain carries TRBV5-6 and TRBJ2-7, with TRBD1 matching 9 bases. V dropped 4 bases and J dropped 4; count of bases not matched to a gene: 6. Looked up from germline, CDR1 is SGHDT and CDR2 is YYEEEE. This CDR3 has 14 amino acids. Here the CDR3 reads CASSPRQGVYEQYV. Written as DNA, the CDR3 is TGTGCCAGCAGCCCAAGACAGGGGGTATACGAGCAGTACGTC.

This clone was found a few times. This chain joins TRBV4-3 and TRBJ2-2; D is unresolved. The CDR3 sequence is 14 residues long. Looked up from germline, CDR1 is LGHNA and CDR2 is YSLEER. Trimming left V 0 bases short and J 4 bases short, with 6 bases between. The CDR3 region is CASSQDSFTGELFF. CDR3 coding DNA: TGCGCCAGCAGCCAAGACAGCTTCACCGGGGAGCTGTTTTTT.

The chain links TRBV24-1 to TRBJ2-7; D is unclear. Between the trimmed V and J ends, which lost 5 bases and 3 bases, there was a span of 10 bases. The V gene's germline CDR1 is KGHDR and CDR2 SFDVKD. The CDR3 runs to 13 residues. This CDR3 is CATSVGTGYEQYF. DNA for the CDR3: TGTGCCACCAGTGTAGGTACCGGCTACGAGCAGTACTTC.

J is TRBJ1-5 and V is TRBV11-2, with D tentatively TRBD1 (5 bases). Germline V lookup: CDR1 SGHAT, CDR2 FQNNGV. V lost 5 bases and J 2 bases, leaving 16 bases between the germline ends. The CDR3 spans 16 residues. The CDR3 here is CASSLDISKGNQPQHF. The CDR3 DNA is TGTGCCAGCAGCCTGGACATTTCAAAGGGCAATCAGCCCCAGCATTTT.

The rearrangement joins TRBV7-9 to TRBJ1-4; tentative D call: TRBD1 (6 bases). Trimming pared 3 bases from V and 8 bases from J, leaving 10 bases between. CDR3 length: 13 residues. Germline V gene sequence: CDR1 SEHNR, CDR2 FQNEAQ (reference sequence). The CDR3 nucleotides read TGTGCCAGCAGCTTGGGGCAGGGGGAAAAACTGTTTTTT. This gives the protein CASSLGQGEKLFF. Combining the CDR3 with reference TRBV7-9 and TRBJ1-4 gives the whole variable domain DTGVSQNPRHKITKRGQNVTFRCDPISEHNRLYWYRQTLGQGPEFLTYFQNEAQLEKSRLLSDRFSAERPKGSFSTLEIQRTEQGDSAMYLCASSLGQGEKLFFGSGTQLSVL.

The J gene is TRBJ1-2, the V gene TRBV12-3 or TRBV12-4, with D perhaps matching TRBD1 (6 bases). The CDR3 runs 13 residues. V was trimmed by 6 bases and J by 3 bases, leaving 11 bases between them. CDR3 bases: TGTGCCAGCAGACTGGACAGCCACTATGGCTACACCTTC. As protein: CASRLDSHYGYTF.

This chain links TRBV10-3 with TRBJ2-5; D gene uncertain. The length of the CDR3 is 14 residues. Trimming cost V 5 bases and J 4 bases, with 14 bases left between them. Per the germline V gene, CDR1 is ENHRY and CDR2 is SYGVKD. The CDR3 region is CAISIQGQRETQYF. CDR3 DNA sequence: TGTGCCATCAGTATCCAAGGGCAGCGAGAGACCCAGTACTTC.

This clone occurred a few times. Additional DNA sequences in this sample encode the identical CDR3. V gene TRBV11-3 combines with J gene TRBJ1-1, with unresolved D. V lost 0 bases and J 2 bases, leaving 4 bases between the germline ends. The CDR3 runs to 13 residues. CDR1 and CDR2 (germline): SGHNT, YENEEA. CDR3 nucleotide sequence: TGTGCCAGCAGCTTAGAGCGTAACACTGAAGCTTTCTTT. This encodes CASSLERNTEAFF.

The chain links TRBV10-3 to TRBJ1-6; D unresolved. The CDR3 is 17 residues long. Germline lookup yields CDR1 ENHRY and CDR2 SYGVKD. V was clipped by 0 bases and J by 6 bases, with 15 bases between them. CDR3 sequence: CAISESGRMRGNSPLHF. The CDR3 DNA reads as TGTGCCATCAGTGAGTCTGGGAGGATGAGAGGTAATTCACCCCTCCACTTT.

This rearrangement joins TRBV28 to TRBJ1-2, with D possibly being TRBD1 (5 bases). Per the germline V gene, CDR1 is MDHEN and CDR2 is SYDVKM. Between the trimmed V and J ends, which lost 5 bases and 6 bases, there was a span of 19 bases. This CDR3 is built from 15 residues. CDR3 loop: CASSAAGPEGNGYTF. CDR3 in DNA: TGTGCCAGCAGTGCCGCCGGTCCGGAGGGGAATGGCTACACCTTC.

This clone has only one observation. V and J are TRBV15 and TRBJ1-1; possibly TRBD1 for D (6 bases). The CDR3 runs to 15 residues. V was shortened by 2 bases and J by 4 bases, with 14 bases between the two germline ends. Germline V gives CDR1 LNHNV, CDR2 YYDKDF (reference sequence). The CDR3 spells CATSRIRGGGTEAFF. CDR3 nucleotides: TGTGCCACCAGCAGAATCCGTGGGGGCGGCACTGAAGCTTTCTTT.